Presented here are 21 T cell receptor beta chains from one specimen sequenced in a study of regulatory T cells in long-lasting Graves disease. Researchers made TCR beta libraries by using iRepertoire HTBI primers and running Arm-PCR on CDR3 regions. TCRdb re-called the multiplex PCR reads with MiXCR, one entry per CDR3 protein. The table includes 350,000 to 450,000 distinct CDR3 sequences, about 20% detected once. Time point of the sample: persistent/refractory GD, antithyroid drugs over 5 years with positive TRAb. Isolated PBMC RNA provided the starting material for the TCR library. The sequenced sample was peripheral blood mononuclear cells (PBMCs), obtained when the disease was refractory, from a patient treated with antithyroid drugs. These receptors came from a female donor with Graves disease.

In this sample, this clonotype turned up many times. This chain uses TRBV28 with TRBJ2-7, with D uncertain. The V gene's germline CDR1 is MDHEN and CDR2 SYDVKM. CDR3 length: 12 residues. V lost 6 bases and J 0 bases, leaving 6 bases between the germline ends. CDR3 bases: TGTGCCAGCAGGACGGCCTCCTACGAGCAGTACTTC. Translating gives CASRTASYEQYF.

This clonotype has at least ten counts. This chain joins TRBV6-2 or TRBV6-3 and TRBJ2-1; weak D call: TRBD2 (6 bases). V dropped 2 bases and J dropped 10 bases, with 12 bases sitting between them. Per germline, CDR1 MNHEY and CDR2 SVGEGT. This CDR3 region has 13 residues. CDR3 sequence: CASSYAGSREQFF. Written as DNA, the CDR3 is TGTGCCAGCAGTTACGCGGGATCCCGGGAGCAGTTCTTC.

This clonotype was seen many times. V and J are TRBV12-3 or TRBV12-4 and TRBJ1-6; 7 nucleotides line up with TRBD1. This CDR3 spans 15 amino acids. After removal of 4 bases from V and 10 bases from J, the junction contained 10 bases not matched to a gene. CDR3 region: CASSSPRQGGSPLHF. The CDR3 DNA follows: TGTGCCAGCAGTTCGCCTCGACAGGGAGGCTCACCCCTCCACTTT.

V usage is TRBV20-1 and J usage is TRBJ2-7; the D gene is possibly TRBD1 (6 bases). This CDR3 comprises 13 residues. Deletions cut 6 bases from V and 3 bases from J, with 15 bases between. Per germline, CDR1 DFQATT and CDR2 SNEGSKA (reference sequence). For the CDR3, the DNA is TGCAGTGCGTACCGGGACAATTACTACGAGCAGTACTTC. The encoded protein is CSAYRDNYYEQYF.

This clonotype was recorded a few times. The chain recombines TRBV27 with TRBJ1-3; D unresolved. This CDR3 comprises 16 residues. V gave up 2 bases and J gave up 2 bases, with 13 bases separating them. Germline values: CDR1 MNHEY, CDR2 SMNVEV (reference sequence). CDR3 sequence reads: CASSLEGPAAGNTIYF. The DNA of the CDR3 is TGTGCCAGCAGTTTAGAGGGCCCGGCGGCTGGAAACACCATATATTTT.

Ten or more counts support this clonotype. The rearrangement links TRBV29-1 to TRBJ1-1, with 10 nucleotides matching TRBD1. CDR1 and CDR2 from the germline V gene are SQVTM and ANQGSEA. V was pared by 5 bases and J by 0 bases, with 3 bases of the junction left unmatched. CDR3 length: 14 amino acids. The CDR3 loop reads CSVYGQGVNTEAFF. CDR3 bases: TGCAGCGTTTACGGACAGGGGGTGAACACTGAAGCTTTCTTT. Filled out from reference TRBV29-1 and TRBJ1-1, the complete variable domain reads SAVISQKPSRDICQRGTSLTIQCQVDSQVTMMFWYRQQPGQSLTLIATANQGSEATYESGFVIDKFPISRPNLTFSTLTVSNMSPEDSSIYLCSVYGQGVNTEAFFGQGTRLTVV.

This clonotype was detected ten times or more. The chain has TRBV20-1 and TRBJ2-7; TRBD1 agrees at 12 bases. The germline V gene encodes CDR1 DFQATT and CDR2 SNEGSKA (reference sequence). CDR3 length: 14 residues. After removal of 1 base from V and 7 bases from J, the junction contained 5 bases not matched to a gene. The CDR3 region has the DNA TGCAGTGCTAGAGCCGGGACAGGGGGCAATGAGCAGTACTTC. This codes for CSARAGTGGNEQYF.

The CDR3 DNA sequence: TGTGCCAGCAGTCCCCTGGTCAGGTTTAATGAAAAACTGTTTTTT. Protein sequence: CASSPLVRFNEKLFF. V is TRBV27 and J is TRBJ1-4; D remains unclear. This CDR3 has 15 amino acids. The germline V gene has CDR1 MNHEY and CDR2 SMNVEV (reference sequence). V was trimmed by 5 bases and J by 4 bases, leaving 14 bases between them. Together with reference TRBV27 and TRBJ1-4, the CDR3 gives the full variable domain: EAQVTQNPRYLITVTGKKLTVTCSQNMNHEYMSWYRQDPGLGLRQIYYSMNVEVTDKGDVPEGYKVSRKEKRNFPLILESPSPNQTSLYFCASSPLVRFNEKLFFGSGTQLSVL.

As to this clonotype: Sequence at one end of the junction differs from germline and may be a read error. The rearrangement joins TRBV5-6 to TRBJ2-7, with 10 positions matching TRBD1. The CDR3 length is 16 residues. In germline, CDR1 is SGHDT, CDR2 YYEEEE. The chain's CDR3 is CASSFVRDRGSHEQYF. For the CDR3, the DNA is TGTGCCAGCAGCTTTGTCCGGGACAGGGGCTCCCACGAGCAGTACTTC. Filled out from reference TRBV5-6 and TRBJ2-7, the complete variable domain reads DAGVTQSPTHLIKTRGQQVTLRCSPKSGHDTVSWYQQALGQGPQFIFQYYEEEERQRGNFPDRFSGHQFPNYSSELNVNALLLGDSALYLCASSFVRDRGSHEQYFGPGTRLTVT.

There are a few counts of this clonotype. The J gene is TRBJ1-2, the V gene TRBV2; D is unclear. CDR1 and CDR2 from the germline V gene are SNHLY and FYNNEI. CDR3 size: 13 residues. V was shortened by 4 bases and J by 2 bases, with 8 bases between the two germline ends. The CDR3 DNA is TGTGCCAGCAGTGGAACAGAAAACTATGGCTACACCTTC. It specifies CASSGTENYGYTF.

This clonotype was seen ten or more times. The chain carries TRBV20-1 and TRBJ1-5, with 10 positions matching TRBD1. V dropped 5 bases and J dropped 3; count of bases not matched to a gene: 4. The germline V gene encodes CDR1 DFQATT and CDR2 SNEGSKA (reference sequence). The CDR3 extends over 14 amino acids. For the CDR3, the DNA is TGCAGTGCTGTGGACAGGGGGGCCAATCAGCCCCAGCATTTT. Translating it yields CSAVDRGANQPQHF.

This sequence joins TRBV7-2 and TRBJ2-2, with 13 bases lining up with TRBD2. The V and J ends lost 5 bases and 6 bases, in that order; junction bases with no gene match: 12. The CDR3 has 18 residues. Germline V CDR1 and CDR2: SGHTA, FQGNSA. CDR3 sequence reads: CASSPRTSGRGVSGELFF. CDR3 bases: TGTGCCAGCAGCCCCCGGACTAGCGGGAGAGGGGTTTCCGGGGAGCTGTTTTTT. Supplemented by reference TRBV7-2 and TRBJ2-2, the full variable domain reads GAGVSQSPSNKVTEKGKDVELRCDPISGHTALYWYRQSLGQGLEFLIYFQGNSAPDKSGLPSDRFSAERTGGSVSTLTIQRTQQEDSAVYLCASSPRTSGRGVSGELFFGEGSRLTVL.

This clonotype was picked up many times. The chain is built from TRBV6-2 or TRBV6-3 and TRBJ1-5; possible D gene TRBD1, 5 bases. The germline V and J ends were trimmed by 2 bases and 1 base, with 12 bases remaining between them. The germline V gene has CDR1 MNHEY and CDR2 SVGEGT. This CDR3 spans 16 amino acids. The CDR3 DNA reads TGTGCCAGCAGTTACGCCCTGGGGCAGAGCAATCAGCCCCAGCATTTT. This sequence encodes CASSYALGQSNQPQHF.

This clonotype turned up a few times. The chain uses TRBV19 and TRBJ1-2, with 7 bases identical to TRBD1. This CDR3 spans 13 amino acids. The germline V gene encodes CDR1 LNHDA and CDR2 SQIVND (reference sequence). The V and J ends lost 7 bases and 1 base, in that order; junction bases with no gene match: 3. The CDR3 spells CASKGQLNYGYTF. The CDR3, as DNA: TGTGCCAGTAAGGGACAGCTTAACTATGGCTACACCTTC.

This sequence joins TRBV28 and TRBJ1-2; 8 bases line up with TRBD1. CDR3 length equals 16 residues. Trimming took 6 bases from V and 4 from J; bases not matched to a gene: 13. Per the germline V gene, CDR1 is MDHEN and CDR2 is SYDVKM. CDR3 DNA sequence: TGTGCCAGCAGCCGCATGCAGGGGGCCTCTAGCTATGGCTACACCTTC. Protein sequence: CASSRMQGASSYGYTF.

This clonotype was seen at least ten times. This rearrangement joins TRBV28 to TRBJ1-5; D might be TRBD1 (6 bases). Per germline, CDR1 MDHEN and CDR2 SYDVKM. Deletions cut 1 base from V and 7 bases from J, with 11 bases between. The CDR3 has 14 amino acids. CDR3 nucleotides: TGTGCCAGCAGTTTATCTACAGGGAGACAGCCCCAGCATTTT. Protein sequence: CASSLSTGRQPQHF.

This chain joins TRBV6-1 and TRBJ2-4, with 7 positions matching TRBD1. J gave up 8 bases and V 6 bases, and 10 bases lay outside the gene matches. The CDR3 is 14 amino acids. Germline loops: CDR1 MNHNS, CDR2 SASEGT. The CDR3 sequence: CASSRRQGQDIQYF. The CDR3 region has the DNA TGTGCCAGCAGCCGAAGACAGGGCCAGGACATTCAGTACTTC.

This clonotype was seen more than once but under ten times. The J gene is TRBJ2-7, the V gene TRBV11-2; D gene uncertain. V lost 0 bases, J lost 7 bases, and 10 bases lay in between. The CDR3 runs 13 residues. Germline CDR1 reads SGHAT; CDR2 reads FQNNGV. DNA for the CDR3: TGTGCCAGCAGCTTAGATGGCGGTCGGGAGCAGTACTTC. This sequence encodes CASSLDGGREQYF.

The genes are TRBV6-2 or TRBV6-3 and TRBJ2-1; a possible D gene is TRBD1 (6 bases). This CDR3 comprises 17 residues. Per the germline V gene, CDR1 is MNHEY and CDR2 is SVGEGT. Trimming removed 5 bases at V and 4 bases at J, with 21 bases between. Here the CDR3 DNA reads TGTGCCAGCAGTCCCCTCGCCGGGACACCTCAATACAATGAGCAGTTCTTC. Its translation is CASSPLAGTPQYNEQFF.

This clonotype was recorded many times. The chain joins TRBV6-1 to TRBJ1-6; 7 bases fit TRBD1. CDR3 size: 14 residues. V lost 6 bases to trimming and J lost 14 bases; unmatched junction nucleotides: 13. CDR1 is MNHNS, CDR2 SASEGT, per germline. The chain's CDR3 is CASRTGVDGTALHF. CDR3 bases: TGTGCCAGCAGAACAGGGGTGGATGGTACAGCCCTCCACTTT.

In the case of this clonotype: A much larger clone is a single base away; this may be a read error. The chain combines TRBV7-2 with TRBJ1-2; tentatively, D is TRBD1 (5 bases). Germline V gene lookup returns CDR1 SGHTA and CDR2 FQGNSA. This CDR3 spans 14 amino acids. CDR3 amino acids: CASRLEGGAYGYTF. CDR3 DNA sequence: TGTGCCAGCAGATTAGAGGGAGGGGCCTATGGCTACACCTTC.